The entry below describes one T cell receptor beta chain. The target of this receptor is not known. No base-level quality is on record; no much larger clone is a single base apart. The data are from a study of post-analysis software for immune sequencing data (dated by TCRdb to between 2014 and 2016). As for the study more broadly: Recorded disease courses included relapsing-remitting, secondary progressive and progressive-relapsing multiple sclerosis, with some patients lacking subtype annotation. The multiple sclerosis patient repertoires were compared with under 13 previously published healthy control repertoires from donors aged roughly 6 to 25 years. A subset of samples was prepared in parallel using single-end sample barcoding, then pooled and co-amplified after Illumina adapter ligation. Study-wide conclusions, independent of this receptor: Patients showed significantly higher frequencies than controls for several TRBV segments, among them TRBV5-6, TRBV5-1 and TRBV20-1. Normalized Chao1 diversity was significantly lower in multiple sclerosis patients than controls, suggesting substantial peripheral T-cell clonal expansion. When samples were clustered directly using the F measure, samples prepared in the same batch co-clustered strongly, which prompted a batch-effect correction. The control group was slightly older than the multiple sclerosis patient group.

The library was built by means of PCR. For sequencing, an Illumina HiSeq 2500 was employed. To reduce PCR and sequencing biases, unique molecular identifiers were incorporated into the TCR beta cDNA libraries. Approximately 500,000 cDNA molecules were obtained per 1 to 10 million input T cells, so each molecule approximated one T cell. The patient libraries were prepared and sequenced using the same protocol as the earlier healthy control dataset. Samples belonging to the same batch were prepared together, multiplexed and sequenced on a shared HiSeq lane. Per the original workflow: MIGEC handled the raw barcoded reads, throwing out single-read molecular identifier groups before consensus assembly and CDR3 extraction. Clonotype tables were post-analysed with VDJtools, and diversity was normalized by down-sampling all datasets to the smallest sample size. Repertoire overlap clustering matched CDR3 amino acid but not nucleotide sequences to correct batch-related cross-sample contamination. The raw public data were reprocessed by TCRdb itself: fastp quality trimming at Q25, MiXCR clonotype calling, in-frame beta chains only. Records with the same CDR3 protein are collapsed into one entry carrying the most frequent genes and DNA. It is TCRdb's table, rather than the study itself, that gives the V and J calls and clone size. Across this sample there are 800,000 to 950,000 distinct CDR3 sequences, with roughly half seen only once. About 4.8% of the sample is taken by the ten largest.

Measured from the cysteine to the phenylalanine, the CDR3 is 18 residues long. Only the CDR3 DNA stays, 54 bases, in frame from base 1. The junction shows trimming of 0 bases on V and 8 bases on J, plus 24 bases between the germline ends. Based on the germline V gene (reference sequence), the CDR1 and CDR2 sequences are LNHNV and YYDKDF. To demonstrate the VDJtools post-analysis software, the study profiled TCR beta repertoires from the peripheral blood of about 13 young patients with multiple sclerosis. The multiple sclerosis patients were children and adolescents between roughly 6 and 16 years of age.

Specimen: blood. The rearrangement joined TRBV15 to TRBJ2-3, and TRBD1 may be the D gene, going by 5 matching bases. This TCR was sampled from a girl aged 10 to 17 with multiple sclerosis. The CDR3 is CATSRDESSPGYTGTQYF. The sequenced DNA: TGTGCCACCAGCAGAGATGAAAGTTCTCCAGGGTATACGGGTACGCAGTATTTT.